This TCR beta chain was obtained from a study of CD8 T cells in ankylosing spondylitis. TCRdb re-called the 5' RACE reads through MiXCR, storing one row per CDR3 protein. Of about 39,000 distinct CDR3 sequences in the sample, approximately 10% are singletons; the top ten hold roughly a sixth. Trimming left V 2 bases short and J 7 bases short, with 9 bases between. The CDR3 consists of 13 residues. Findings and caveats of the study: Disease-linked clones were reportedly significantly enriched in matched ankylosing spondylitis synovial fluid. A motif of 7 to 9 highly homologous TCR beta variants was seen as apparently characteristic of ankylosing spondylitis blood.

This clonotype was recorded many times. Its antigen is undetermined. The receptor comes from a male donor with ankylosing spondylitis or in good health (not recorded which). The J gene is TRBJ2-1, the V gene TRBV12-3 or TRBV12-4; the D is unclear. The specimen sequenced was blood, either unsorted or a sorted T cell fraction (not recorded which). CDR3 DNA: TGTGCCAGCAGTTTAAAATCATGGAATGAGCAGTTCTTC. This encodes CASSLKSWNEQFF.